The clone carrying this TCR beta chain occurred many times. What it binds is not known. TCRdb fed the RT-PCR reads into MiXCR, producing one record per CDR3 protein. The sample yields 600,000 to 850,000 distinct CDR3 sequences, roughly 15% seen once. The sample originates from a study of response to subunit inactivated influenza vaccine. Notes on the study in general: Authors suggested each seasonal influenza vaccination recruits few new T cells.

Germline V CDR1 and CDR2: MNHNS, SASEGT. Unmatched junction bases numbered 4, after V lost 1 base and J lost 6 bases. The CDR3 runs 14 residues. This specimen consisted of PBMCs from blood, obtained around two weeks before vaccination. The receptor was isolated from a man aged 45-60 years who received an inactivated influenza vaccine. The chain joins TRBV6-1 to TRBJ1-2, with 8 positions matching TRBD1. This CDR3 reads CASSEGQGRNGYTF. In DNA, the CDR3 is TGTGCCAGCAGTGAAGGACAGGGGCGGAATGGCTACACCTTC.